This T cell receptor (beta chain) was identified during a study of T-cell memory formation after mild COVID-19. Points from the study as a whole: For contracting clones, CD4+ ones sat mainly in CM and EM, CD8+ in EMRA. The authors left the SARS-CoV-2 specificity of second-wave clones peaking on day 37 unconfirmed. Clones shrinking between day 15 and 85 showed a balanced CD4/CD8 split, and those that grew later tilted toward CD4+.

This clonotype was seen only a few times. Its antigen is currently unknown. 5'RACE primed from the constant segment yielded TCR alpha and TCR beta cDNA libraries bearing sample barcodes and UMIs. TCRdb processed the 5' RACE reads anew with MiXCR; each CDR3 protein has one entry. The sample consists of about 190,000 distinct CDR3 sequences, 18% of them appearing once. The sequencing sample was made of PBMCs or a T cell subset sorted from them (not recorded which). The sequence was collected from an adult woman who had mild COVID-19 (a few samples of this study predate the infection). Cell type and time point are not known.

DNA for the CDR3: TGTGCCAGCAGCTTTTTACTAGCGGGGATCACAGATACGCAGTATTTT. This codes for CASSFLLAGITDTQYF. V usage is TRBV7-3 and J usage is TRBJ2-3; 10 bases fit TRBD2. The trim removed 3 bases at V and 2 bases at J, leaving 5 bases unmatched. Germline CDR1 is SGHTA and CDR2 is FQGTGA. This CDR3 has 16 residues.